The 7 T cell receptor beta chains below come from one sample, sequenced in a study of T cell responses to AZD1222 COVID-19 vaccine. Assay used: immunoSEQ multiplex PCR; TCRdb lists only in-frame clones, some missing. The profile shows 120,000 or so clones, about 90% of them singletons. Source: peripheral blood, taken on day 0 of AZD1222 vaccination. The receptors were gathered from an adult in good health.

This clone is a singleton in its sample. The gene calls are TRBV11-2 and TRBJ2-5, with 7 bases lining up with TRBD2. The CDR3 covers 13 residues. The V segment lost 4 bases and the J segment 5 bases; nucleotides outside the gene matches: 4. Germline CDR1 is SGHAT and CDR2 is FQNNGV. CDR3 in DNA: TGTGCCAGCAGCTCCTTCGGGAGGGAGACCCAGTACTTC. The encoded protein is CASSSFGRETQYF.

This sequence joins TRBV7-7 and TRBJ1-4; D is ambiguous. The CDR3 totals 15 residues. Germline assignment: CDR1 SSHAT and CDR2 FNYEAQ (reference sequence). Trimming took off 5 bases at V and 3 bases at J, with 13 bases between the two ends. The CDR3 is CASSPSSRANEKLFF. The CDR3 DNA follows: TGTGCCAGCAGCCCCTCCTCGAGGGCTAATGAAAAACTGTTTTTT.

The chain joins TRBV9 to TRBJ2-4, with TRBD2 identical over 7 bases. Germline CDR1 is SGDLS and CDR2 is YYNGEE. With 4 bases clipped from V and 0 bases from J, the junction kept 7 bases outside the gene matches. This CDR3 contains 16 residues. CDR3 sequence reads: CASSPREARAKNIQYF. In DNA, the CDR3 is TGTGCCAGCAGCCCCCGGGAGGCTAGAGCCAAAAACATTCAGTACTTC. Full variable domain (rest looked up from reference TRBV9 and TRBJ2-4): DSGVTQTPKHLITATGQRVTLRCSPRSGDLSVYWYQQSLDQGLQFLIQYYNGEERAKGNILERFSAQQFPDLHSELNLSSLELGDSALYFCASSPREARAKNIQYFGAGTRLSVL.

The CDR3 DNA is TGTGCCAGCAGCAATCCGGGACAGGGAGGCGCGAGCTACACCTTC. This sequence encodes CASSNPGQGGASYTF. This chain connects TRBV7-8 to TRBJ1-2; TRBD1 agrees at 9 bases. The junction had 13 bases not matched to a gene; V was cut back by 5 bases and J by 9 bases. The V gene's germline CDR1 is SGHVS and CDR2 FQNEAQ. This CDR3 spans 15 amino acids.

CDR3 bases: TGTGCCAGCATGGCGGCGTATGAAGTGAGCAATCAGCCCCAGCATTTT. Amino acid sequence: CASMAAYEVSNQPQHF. The chain has TRBV7-9 and TRBJ1-5; D not resolved. CDR1 and CDR2 (germline): SEHNR, FQNEAQ (reference sequence). V was trimmed by 7 bases and J by 1 base, leaving 17 bases between them. The CDR3 is 16 amino acids.

The chain's CDR3 is CASSQGPTTGELFF. DNA of the CDR3: TGTGCCAGCAGCCAAGGACCAACAACCGGGGAGCTGTTTTTT. This rearrangement joins TRBV7-2 to TRBJ2-2; no reliable D call. CDR1 SGHTA and CDR2 FQGNSA come from the germline V gene. V lost 5 bases and J lost 5, with 12 bases in between. This CDR3 spans 14 amino acids.

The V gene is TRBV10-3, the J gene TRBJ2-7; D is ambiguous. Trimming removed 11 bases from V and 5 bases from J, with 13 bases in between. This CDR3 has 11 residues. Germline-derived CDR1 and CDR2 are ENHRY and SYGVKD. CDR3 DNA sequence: TGTGCCTACGGGTACGAGCACGAGCAGTACTTC. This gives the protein CAYGYEHEQYF.